Sequencing of this T cell receptor beta chain was carried out in a study of blood T cell repertoires in COVID-19. Study-level information: COVID-19 samples collected from the United States, Italy and Spain covered acute and convalescent phases.

The V and J ends lost 0 bases and 15 bases respectively, with 5 bases between them. Germline V gene lookup returns CDR1 KGHDR and CDR2 SFDVKD. This CDR3 is 11 amino acids long. Across over 20 US areas, participants ranged in age from 18 to 89 years. The recovered donors of Cohort 3 showed two negative PCRs, clearance, or symptom resolution. Source study methods: Estimates of nucleated cell counts were drawn from the amplification of reference gene primers. TCRdb's copy holds only in-frame clones and misses some; the assay was immunoSEQ multiplex PCR. V, J and clone size are those of that table, while D and trimming were read from the DNA. This sample carries roughly 150,000 clones, around four fifths of them seen once, and the ten largest clones take more than 5%.

V is TRBV24-1 and J is TRBJ1-6; D ambiguous. The source is a woman in her thirties or forties who had recovered from COVID-19. Sequenced: PBMCs or T cells enriched from blood (not recorded which). CDR3 region: CATSDLTVLHF. CDR3 in DNA: TGTGCCACCAGTGATTTGACAGTCCTCCACTTT.